This TCR beta chain was captured in a study of T cell responses to AZD1222 COVID-19 vaccine. Whole-study context: Some second doses came at about 4 weeks and others at about 12 weeks; these were pooled. General study points: An increase in Spike-specific TCR breadth and depth was observed after two AZD1222 doses. Regions left unmutated in variants are reportedly the target of nearly half of spike-specific TCRs.

The CDR3 spans 12 residues. Germline CDR1 and CDR2: SEHNR and FQNEAQ (reference sequence). V lost 5 bases and J 4 bases, leaving 7 bases between the germline ends. TCRdb's table, derived via immunoSEQ multiplex PCR, lists solely in-frame clones and lacks some. The top ten clones hold under 9% of a sample with about 130,000 clones, roughly 88% of them seen once. To note about this clone: Its antigen is still unknown.

V gene TRBV7-9 combines with J gene TRBJ2-3; D not resolved. Specimen: peripheral blood, collected on day 0 of AZD1222 vaccination. The TCR sequence derives from an adult in good health. The CDR3 loop reads CASSRSADTQYF. Written as DNA, the CDR3 is TGTGCCAGCAGCCGGAGTGCAGATACGCAGTATTTT.